The 28 T cell receptor beta chains listed next were all sequenced from one sample in a study of CD8+CD57+ T cells in acquired aplastic anemia. The template used for profiling TCR beta VDJ and CDR3 was genomic DNA. TCRdb reprocessed the reads with MiXCR, giving one entry per CDR3 protein. The sample carries some 150,000 distinct CDR3 sequences, roughly 40% recorded once. Sequenced input: sorted CD4+, CD8+, or CD8+CD57+ T cells (not recorded which) from PBMCs. The receptors shown here come from a human donor in good health, serving as a control.

This clonotype has at least ten counts. The rearrangement uses TRBV6-5 and TRBJ2-7; D unclear. CDR1 MNHEY and CDR2 SVGAGI come from the germline V gene. This CDR3 is built from 13 residues. With 6 bases removed from V and 4 bases from J, the gap between germline ends came to 13 bases. The CDR3 sequence is CASSLGRNYEQYF. CDR3 nucleotides: TGTGCCAGCAGCCTAGGACGGAATTACGAGCAGTACTTC.

Of note for this clonotype: Given a much more abundant clone one base away, this may be a read error. The V gene is TRBV12-3 or TRBV12-4, the J gene TRBJ2-3; 9 bases line up with TRBD2. This CDR3 has 15 amino acids. The CDR3 protein is CANSYKREGTDTQYF. CDR3 DNA: TGTGCCAACAGTTACAAGCGGGAGGGCACAGATACGCAGTATTTT.

Concerning this clonotype itself: Since a much larger clone is just one base distant, this may be a read error. In DNA, the CDR3 is TGTGCCAGCAGCCACCGAGTGGGAGGACAACCAAATGGCTACACCTTC. This codes for CASSHRVGGQPNGYTF. This chain joins TRBV3-1 and TRBJ1-2; TRBD1 might be the D (5 bases). This CDR3 comprises 16 residues. In germline, CDR1 is LGHDT, CDR2 YNNKEL (reference sequence). The V end lost 3 bases, the J end lost 6 bases, and 20 bases lay between the germline ends.

In its sample, this clonotype was seen many times. The V and J genes are TRBV11-3 and TRBJ2-3, with D uncertain. Germline values: CDR1 SGHNT, CDR2 YENEEA. The ends were cut back, 4 bases at V and 5 bases at J, with 10 bases in the middle. The CDR3 runs 13 residues. CDR3 region: CASSYQHGDTQYF. CDR3 sequence (DNA): TGTGCCAGCAGCTACCAACACGGAGATACGCAGTATTTT.

In this sample, this clonotype turned up many times. The J gene is TRBJ2-7, the V gene TRBV2; unclear D gene. With 6 bases removed from V and 2 bases from J, the gap between germline ends came to 11 bases. Germline-derived CDR1 and CDR2 are SNHLY and FYNNEI. This CDR3 spans 13 amino acids. CDR3 bases: TGTGCCAGCAGCGTTGCGCATACCTACGAGCAGTACTTC. Its translation: CASSVAHTYEQYF.

About this clonotype: With a much larger clone just one base away, this may be a read error. The chain joins TRBV6-1 to TRBJ1-2; D is possibly TRBD1 (6 bases). Per germline, CDR1 MNHNS and CDR2 SASEGT. CDR3 size: 14 residues. Trimming shortened V by 6 bases and J by 9 bases, and 20 bases separated the two germline ends. The CDR3 DNA follows: TGTGCCAGCAGCGACAGGATTGCGCTGGGTAGCTACACCTTC. This sequence encodes CASSDRIALGSYTF.

The genes are TRBV20-1 and TRBJ2-3; D is unclear. Trimming pared 0 bases from V and 6 bases from J, leaving 13 bases between. The CDR3 runs 14 residues. The V gene's germline CDR1 is DFQATT and CDR2 SNEGSKA (reference sequence). DNA of the CDR3: TGCAGTGCTAGAGACCGAATGGGCGTCGATACGCAGTATTTT. It codes for CSARDRMGVDTQYF.

This clonotype was seen repeatedly, ten times or more. The chain has TRBV6-1 and TRBJ2-5, with no clear D. CDR1 is MNHNS and CDR2 is SASEGT in the germline V gene. Trimming took 2 bases from V and 1 from J, leaving 8 bases between them. CDR3 length: 14 residues. CDR3 DNA: TGTGCCAGCAGTGAATGGAGCAGCCAAGAGACCCAGTACTTC. Encoded protein: CASSEWSSQETQYF.

This clonotype occurred once. This sequence joins TRBV19 and TRBJ1-6; D call uncertain. CDR3 size: 18 residues. The V gene's germline CDR1 is LNHDA and CDR2 SQIVND (reference sequence). V lost 3 bases to trimming and J lost 3 bases, with 18 bases between them. CDR3 DNA: TGTGCCAGTAGTATTACAGCACAACAGCCCCACTATAATTCACCCCTCCACTTT. It codes for CASSITAQQPHYNSPLHF.

Turning to this clonotype: Just one base apart from a much larger clone, this may be a read error. This chain joins TRBV6-1 and TRBJ1-2; D possibly corresponds to TRBD1 (5 bases). V was clipped by 6 bases and J by 2 bases, with 19 bases between them. The CDR3 length is 16 residues. In germline, CDR1 is MNHNS, CDR2 SASEGT. The CDR3 nucleotides read TGTGCCAGCAGAGGGGCAACAGTGGACTTAAACTATGGCTACACCTTC. It encodes CASRGATVDLNYGYTF.

The rearrangement uses TRBV2 and TRBJ1-1; no definite D call. The CDR3 runs 13 residues. CDR1 SNHLY and CDR2 FYNNEI come from the germline V gene. Trimming left V 5 bases short and J 8 bases short, with 15 bases between. The CDR3 region has the DNA TGTGCCAGCAGTTGGACGAGGGAGAACGAAGCTTTCTTT. This translates into CASSWTRENEAFF.

This clonotype was recorded many times. This chain links TRBV19 with TRBJ2-7; D gene unclear. The CDR3 covers 13 residues. Germline CDR1 reads LNHDA; CDR2 reads SQIVND (reference sequence). Trimming removed 2 bases at V and 4 bases at J, with 9 bases between. The CDR3 protein is CASSINGDYEQYF. For the CDR3, the DNA is TGTGCCAGTAGTATAAACGGAGATTACGAGCAGTACTTC.

The chain links TRBV20-1 to TRBJ1-5; D is uncertain. Germline V gene sequence: CDR1 DFQATT, CDR2 SNEGSKA (reference sequence). V lost 2 bases to trimming and J lost 1 base, with 9 bases between them. This CDR3 comprises 14 residues. The chain's CDR3 is CSARTDLSNQPQHF. Here the CDR3 DNA reads TGCAGTGCTAGAACGGACCTGAGCAATCAGCCCCAGCATTTT.

Ten or more counts support this clonotype. V and J are TRBV20-1 and TRBJ2-3, with TRBD2 identical over 9 bases. Germline V gene sequence: CDR1 DFQATT, CDR2 SNEGSKA (reference sequence). Trimming cost V 2 bases and J 0 bases; bases outside gene matches: 6. This CDR3 has 16 residues. CDR3 sequence: CSARSGTSLSTDTQYF. CDR3 nucleotide sequence: TGCAGTGCTAGATCCGGGACTAGCTTAAGCACAGATACGCAGTATTTT.

The V and J genes are TRBV29-1 and TRBJ2-2; TRBD1 agrees at 7 bases. Looked up from germline, CDR1 is SQVTM and CDR2 is ANQGSEA. The CDR3 consists of 15 residues. Trimming cost V 7 bases and J 6 bases; bases outside gene matches: 14. This CDR3 is CSALTGTRGAGELFF. The CDR3 DNA sequence: TGCAGCGCGTTGACAGGGACACGAGGGGCCGGGGAGCTGTTTTTT.

This clonotype was counted many times. The chain has TRBV19 and TRBJ2-3; 11 bases match TRBD2. V shed 3 bases, J shed 7 bases, and the junction held 9 bases outside the gene matches. The CDR3 sequence is 16 residues long. Germline CDR1 and CDR2: LNHDA and SQIVND (reference sequence). CDR3 coding DNA: TGTGCCAGTAGTATCCTTAGCGGGGGGGCGTTGAATACGCAGTATTTT. It translates to CASSILSGGALNTQYF.

This clonotype was found many times. V and J are TRBV20-1 and TRBJ1-2; no clear D gene. The CDR3 has 11 amino acids. Germline CDR1 reads DFQATT; CDR2 reads SNEGSKA (reference sequence). CDR3 bases: TGCAGACTCTACTCCCTCTGGGGCTACACCTTC. Residues: CRLYSLWGYTF.

This clonotype showed up many times. The chain combines TRBV4-2 with TRBJ2-3, with D perhaps TRBD2 (6 bases). The CDR3 runs 16 residues. Trimming left V 3 bases short and J 5 bases short, with 18 bases between. Germline V CDR1 and CDR2: LGHNA, YNFKEQ. CDR3 protein: CASSHPGRDGRDTQYF. DNA for the CDR3: TGTGCCAGCAGCCACCCAGGGCGGGATGGGAGAGATACGCAGTATTTT.

This clonotype was found many times. The chain is built from TRBV24-1 and TRBJ2-5; a weak D match, TRBD1 (5 bases). This CDR3 contains 13 residues. The V and J ends lost 11 bases and 3 bases respectively, with 15 bases between them. The germline V gene has CDR1 KGHDR and CDR2 SFDVKD. The CDR3: CAIGEGDKETQYF. CDR3 nucleotides: TGTGCCATAGGGGAAGGGGATAAAGAGACCCAGTACTTC.

Concerning this clonotype: At one end, the junction sequence differs from germline, possibly due to a read error. V is TRBV12-3 or TRBV12-4 and J is TRBJ1-6; D not resolved. CDR3 length: 14 residues. The CDR3 sequence: CGSSLAGRNSPLHF. CDR3 nucleotide sequence: TGTGGCAGCAGCTTAGCGGGGAGAAATTCACCCCTCCACTTT.

The chain has TRBV11-2 and TRBJ2-3; D possibly corresponds to TRBD2 (5 bases). Germline V lookup: CDR1 SGHAT, CDR2 FQNNGV. The ends were cut back, 4 bases at V and 0 bases at J, with 14 bases in the middle. The CDR3 consists of 16 residues. The CDR3 region has the DNA TGTGCCAGCAGCTCCCGGGGAATAACTAGCACAGATACGCAGTATTTT. This sequence encodes CASSSRGITSTDTQYF. Combining the CDR3 with reference TRBV11-2 and TRBJ2-3 gives the whole variable domain EAGVAQSPRYKIIEKRQSVAFWCNPISGHATLYWYQQILGQGPKLLIQFQNNGVVDDSQLPKDRFSAERLKGVDSTLKIQPAKLEDSAVYLCASSSRGITSTDTQYFGPGTRLTVL.

This clonotype was detected once. The chain recombines TRBV19 with TRBJ1-5, with D unclear. Deletions cut 4 bases from V and 4 bases from J, with 14 bases between. The CDR3 sequence is 15 residues long. Looked up from germline, CDR1 is LNHDA and CDR2 is SQIVND (reference sequence). CDR3 nucleotides: TGTGCCAGTAGTACCCCGACCGTGCCTAATCAGCCCCAGCATTTT. It is translated as CASSTPTVPNQPQHF.

The chain couples TRBV10-3 to TRBJ2-1; 9 positions agree with TRBD1. The CDR3 sequence is 16 residues long. Germline V gene sequence: CDR1 ENHRY, CDR2 SYGVKD. V shed 1 base and J 9 bases; nucleotides not matched to a gene: 10. CDR3: CAISEFTGTGIGEQFF. CDR3 nucleotides: TGTGCCATCAGTGAGTTTACCGGGACAGGGATCGGTGAGCAGTTCTTC.

There are many counts of this clonotype. The V and J genes are TRBV6-4 and TRBJ1-1, with no clear D. Germline V CDR1 and CDR2: MRHNA, SNTAGT. The CDR3 has 13 residues. V was shortened by 4 bases and J by 0 bases, with 6 bases between the two germline ends. This CDR3 is CASSAYLNTEAFF. The CDR3 bases are TGTGCCAGCAGTGCCTACCTGAACACTGAAGCTTTCTTT.

This clonotype was seen at least ten times. The chain carries TRBV9 and TRBJ2-2, with 15 bases aligning to TRBD2. Germline CDR1 is SGDLS and CDR2 is YYNGEE. Trimming removed 0 bases from V and 1 base from J; junction bases left unmatched: 4. The CDR3 has 19 residues. This CDR3 reads CASSVGLGLAGGNTGELFF. The CDR3 DNA is TGTGCCAGCAGCGTAGGTCTGGGACTAGCGGGAGGGAACACCGGGGAGCTGTTTTTT. Variable domain in full (rest from reference TRBV9 and TRBJ2-2): DSGVTQTPKHLITATGQRVTLRCSPRSGDLSVYWYQQSLDQGLQFLIQYYNGEERAKGNILERFSAQQFPDLHSELNLSSLELGDSALYFCASSVGLGLAGGNTGELFFGEGSRLTVL.

This clonotype was detected many times. The rearrangement uses TRBV12-3 or TRBV12-4 and TRBJ1-5; 9 bases align to TRBD1. Losses at the gene ends were 4 bases for V and 1 base for J; bases not matched to a gene: 2. There are 15 residues in the CDR3. This chain's CDR3 is CASSSGQGSNQPQHF. In DNA, the CDR3 is TGTGCCAGCAGTTCGGGACAGGGAAGCAATCAGCCCCAGCATTTT.

This clonotype was recorded at least ten times. The V gene is TRBV12-5, the J gene TRBJ1-1, with 7 positions matching TRBD1. The CDR3 is made up of 14 amino acids. Germline lookup yields CDR1 LGHNT and CDR2 FRNRAP. The junction had 7 bases not matched to a gene; V was cut back by 2 bases and J by 7 bases. CDR3 residues: CASGLIQGTREAFF. DNA for the CDR3: TGTGCTAGTGGTTTGATACAGGGGACACGTGAAGCTTTCTTT.

This clonotype appeared many times. The chain recombines TRBV12-5 with TRBJ1-5; the D gene is possibly TRBD1 (5 bases). CDR1 is LGHNT and CDR2 is FRNRAP in the germline V gene. The CDR3 totals 14 residues. V was trimmed by 4 bases and J by 6 bases, leaving 13 bases between them. CDR3 sequence: CASGSPGGGQPQHF. For the CDR3, the DNA is TGTGCTAGTGGTTCCCCGGGGGGAGGTCAGCCCCAGCATTTT.